A single TCR beta chain is shown here with its context. The V gene end was trimmed by 2 bases and the J gene end by 4 bases; junction bases not matched to a gene: 9. The CDR3 consists of 16 residues. Germline lookup yields CDR1 MDHEN and CDR2 SYDVKM. The data originate from a study of blood T cell repertoires in COVID-19. The repertoire was sequenced with immunoSEQ multiplex PCR; TCRdb's copy has only in-frame clones and lacks some. The sample carries more than 150,000 clones, about 82% recorded once. V is TRBV28 and J is TRBJ1-1; 8 bases agree with TRBD1. This TCR was recovered from a man aged 45-65 years with active or convalescent COVID-19. Material for sequencing was peripheral blood. CDR3 DNA: TGTGCCAGCAGTTTACTTGCAGGGGGCAGCCTCACTGAAGCTTTCTTT. Protein: CASSLLAGGSLTEAFF.